This TCR beta chain was recovered during a study of monozygotic twins with inflammatory bowel disease. Without any T cell sorting, total RNA was isolated from whole blood. Germline assignment: CDR1 MGHDK and CDR2 SYGVNS. The CDR3 runs 14 residues. No DNA is given; TCRdb re-called the 5' RACE reads and lists each CDR3 protein once. The table for this sample gives under 350,000 distinct CDR3 sequences. Sequenced material: blood. This clonotype originated in a human donor with ulcerative colitis or Crohn's disease, or a healthy co-twin of an affected twin (not recorded which). The rearrangement links TRBV25-1 to TRBJ2-1; TCRdb proposes TRBD1, but this gene call is untestable without DNA. The CDR3 protein is CASSEWDRLNEQFF.